These 9 T cell receptor beta chains were sequenced from one sample in a study of T-cell reconstitution after alpha-beta-depleted transplantation in children. A library of TCRbeta sequences, prepared with unique molecular identifiers, was generated. One entry per CDR3 protein results from TCRdb running MiXCR on the PCR reads. The table records 250,000 or so distinct CDR3 sequences, 20% to 30% of them present only once. Sequencing used PBMCs, mostly from graft donor cells, obtained 360 days after TCRalphabeta/CD19-depleted stem cell transplant. The receptor set was obtained from a female patient aged 2-15 years who had a stem cell transplant for congenital amegakaryocytic thrombocytopenia, so the T cells may come from the graft donor.

The rearrangement uses TRBV4-1 and TRBJ2-7; 12 nucleotides align to TRBD2. V was pared by 3 bases and J by 2 bases, with 11 bases of the junction left unmatched. Germline-derived CDR1 and CDR2 are MGHRA and YSYEKL. CDR3 length: 18 amino acids. The CDR3 here is CASSHNSQPSGGAYEQYF. The CDR3 DNA follows: TGCGCCAGCAGCCACAACTCCCAACCTAGCGGGGGGGCCTACGAGCAGTACTTC.

This chain joins TRBV6-5 and TRBJ2-7, with 15 bases that match TRBD2. The germline V gene encodes CDR1 MNHEY and CDR2 SVGAGI. This CDR3 has 17 amino acids. Trimming cost V 4 bases and J 7 bases; bases outside gene matches: 11. In DNA form, the CDR3 reads TGTGCCAGCAGTTCCCCGTGGACTAGCGGGAGGGGATGGGAGCAGTACTTC. Its protein is CASSSPWTSGRGWEQYF.

This clonotype came up a few times. V and J are TRBV24-1 and TRBJ2-5, with D unresolved. The V end was cut by 6 bases, the J end by 5 bases, with 12 bases between. Germline CDR1 KGHDR, CDR2 SFDVKD. The CDR3 covers 13 residues. Written as DNA, the CDR3 is TGTGCCACCAGTCCGGAAAGAAGTGAGACCCAGTACTTC. It is translated as CATSPERSETQYF.

The genes are TRBV12-3 or TRBV12-4 and TRBJ1-4; D ambiguous. Deletions cut 1 base from V and 10 bases from J, with 13 bases between. The CDR3 totals 14 residues. CDR3 amino acids: CASSLGFPVGKLFF. Here the CDR3 DNA reads TGTGCCAGCAGTTTAGGTTTTCCTGTGGGAAAACTGTTTTTT.

This CDR3 reads CASSSWCRAGELFF. As DNA, the CDR3 is TGTGCCAGCAGTTCTTGGTGCAGGGCCGGGGAGCTGTTTTTT. The chain is built from TRBV12-3 or TRBV12-4 and TRBJ2-2; tentatively, D is TRBD1 (5 bases). With 4 bases removed from V and 6 bases from J, the gap between germline ends came to 12 bases. This CDR3 comprises 14 residues.

This clonotype was observed a few times. Just one base apart from a much larger clone, this may be a read error. The chain links TRBV25-1 to TRBJ2-7; D uncertain. V was clipped by 5 bases and J by 3 bases, with 5 bases between them. CDR3 length equals 11 residues. The germline V gene encodes CDR1 MGHDK and CDR2 SYGVNS. CDR3: CASSYNYEQYF. In DNA, the CDR3 is TGTGCCAGCAGTTACAACTACGAGCAGTACTTC.

The chain has TRBV3-1 and TRBJ2-7; D is perhaps TRBD1 (5 bases). V lost 2 bases, J lost 0 bases, and 5 bases lay in between. CDR1 and CDR2 (germline): LGHDT, YNNKEL (reference sequence). This CDR3 region has 13 residues. The CDR3 DNA follows: TGTGCCAGCAGCCAACAGGGCTCCTACGAGCAGTACTTC. Translation gives CASSQQGSYEQYF.

This clonotype was seen only a few times. The chain links TRBV12-3 or TRBV12-4 to TRBJ2-7, with 8 bases lining up with TRBD2. V gave up 1 base and J gave up 2 bases; unmatched junction bases: 10. The CDR3 sequence is 17 residues long. CDR3 region: CASSLEDWGSGTYEQYF. CDR3 DNA sequence: TGTGCCAGCAGTTTAGAGGACTGGGGTAGCGGGACCTACGAGCAGTACTTC.

The CDR3 region is CATSSDYFWDRGYQETQYF. The CDR3 DNA sequence: TGTGCCACCAGCAGTGATTATTTTTGGGACAGGGGGTACCAAGAGACCCAGTACTTC. The genes are TRBV15 and TRBJ2-5; the match to TRBD1 covers 11 bases. Germline CDR1 and CDR2: LNHNV and YYDKDF (reference sequence). The junction had 12 bases not matched to a gene; V was cut back by 3 bases and J by 0 bases. The CDR3 runs to 19 residues.